What follows is one TCR beta chain and its context. This entry comes from a study of blood T cell repertoires in COVID-19. Study background: There were acute and convalescent COVID-19 samples, and they came from the United States, Italy and Spain.

V lost 4 bases, J lost 0 bases, and 5 bases stayed unmatched. Germline CDR1 reads ENHRY; CDR2 reads SYGVKD. The CDR3 totals 17 residues. Some clones are missing from TCRdb's copy, which holds only in-frame ones; the method was immunoSEQ multiplex PCR. The table has about 130,000 clones, more than 85% seen once. The origin of this receptor is a man in his fifties or sixties with COVID-19, enrolled during active disease. The chain combines TRBV10-3 with TRBJ2-3, with 12 bases identical to TRBD2. Material: peripheral blood. CDR3 nucleotides: TGTGCCATCAGTGCCAGAGGGACTAGCGGGAGCACAGATACGCAGTATTTT. It is translated as CAISARGTSGSTDTQYF.